This TCR beta chain came from a study of T cell responses to AZD1222 COVID-19 vaccine. Assay used: immunoSEQ multiplex PCR; TCRdb lists only in-frame clones, some missing. Here the sample spans around 160,000 clones, about 88% being singletons. The study's findings and limits: Dominant CD4 TCR responses targeted spike regions 160-218 and 743-854.

CDR1 is GTSNPN, CDR2 SVGIG, per germline (reference sequence). CDR3 length: 17 residues. V lost 5 bases and J 2 bases, leaving 24 bases between the germline ends. As regards this clone: Antigen: not known.

The source of this sequence is an adult in good health. V and J are TRBV30 and TRBJ1-1, with TRBD1 as a possible D gene (6 bases). Sequences were derived from peripheral blood, sampled on day 0 of AZD1222 vaccination. The CDR3 spells CAWGLGTGDTPNTEAFF. CDR3 DNA: TGTGCCTGGGGCCTCGGGACGGGGGACACACCTAACACTGAAGCTTTCTTT.